This T cell receptor beta chain is from a study of blood T cells in healthy people across ages. Study-level results: Both naive CD4+ cell counts and diversity were greater in long-lived donors than in aged donors.

Donation came from healthy Caucasian individuals in Russia who were aged about 6 to 95. About this clonotype: Its antigen is still unknown.

With a J-beta primer mix and a sample-barcoded 5' primer, a second PCR ran 7 to 11 cycles. Each cDNA molecule, via a template-switch adaptor with 12 random nucleotides, was tagged. TCRdb reprocessed the 5' RACE reads via MiXCR and lists one record per CDR3 protein. The sample lists 800,000 to 1,000,000 distinct CDR3 sequences, around 46% occurring once. This sequence was found in a man aged 25 to 45 in good health. Material for sequencing was blood.

The CDR3 nucleotides are TGTGCCAGCAGCTTGGGTGTGTGGAAGAATCAGTACCAAGAGACCCAGTACTTC. It specifies CASSLGVWKNQYQETQYF. The chain carries TRBV7-2 and TRBJ2-5; D is undetermined. The CDR3 has 18 residues. Trimming took off 3 bases at V and 0 bases at J, with 20 bases between the two ends. Germline V lookup: CDR1 SGHTA, CDR2 FQGNSA.